The 27 T cell receptor beta chains presented below share a single source sample, sequenced in a study of blood T cell repertoires in COVID-19. TCRdb keeps only in-frame clones here, not all; method: immunoSEQ multiplex PCR. The sample contains some 50,000 clones, around 84% of which appear only once. Source material: peripheral blood. Receptors originate from a man aged 50-60 years with acute or convalescent COVID-19.

The chain couples TRBV7-2 to TRBJ2-7; 10 positions agree with TRBD1. CDR1 and CDR2 (germline): SGHTA, FQGNSA. Trimming took 5 bases from V and 3 from J; bases not matched to a gene: 4. The CDR3 runs to 14 residues. The CDR3 loop is CASSPGTGVYEQYF. In DNA, the CDR3 is TGTGCCAGCAGCCCCGGGACAGGGGTCTACGAGCAGTACTTC.

Many counts were recorded for this clone. The V call is TRBV2, the J call TRBJ1-5; D possibly corresponds to TRBD1 (5 bases). This CDR3 has 13 amino acids. Germline V gene data show CDR1 as SNHLY and CDR2 as FYNNEI. V lost 4 bases, J lost 7 bases, and 11 bases lay in between. CDR3 DNA: TGTGCCAGCAGTGCGGGGGGAACCCAGCCCCAGCATTTT. As protein: CASSAGGTQPQHF.

The rearrangement joins TRBV6-5 to TRBJ1-5; 9 bases match TRBD1. This CDR3 comprises 13 residues. The junction had 2 bases not matched to a gene; V was cut back by 6 bases and J by 5 bases. From germline, CDR1 is MNHEY and CDR2 SVGAGI. The CDR3 nucleotides are TGTGCCAGCAGGGGACAGGGCCATCAGCCCCAGCATTTT. Its translation: CASRGQGHQPQHF.

V usage is TRBV24-1 and J usage is TRBJ2-1; 8 bases align to TRBD2. V shed 3 bases and J 15 bases; nucleotides not matched to a gene: 12. The CDR3 extends over 14 amino acids. Germline V lookup: CDR1 KGHDR, CDR2 SFDVKD. CDR3 in DNA: TGTGCCACCAGTGATCCCGGGAGGGCGGACCACTGGTTCTTC. Translating gives CATSDPGRADHWFF.

V gene TRBV28 combines with J gene TRBJ2-6; possibly TRBD2 for D (5 bases). The CDR3 consists of 15 residues. Trimming removed 6 bases at V and 0 bases at J, with 9 bases between. Germline-derived CDR1 and CDR2 are MDHEN and SYDVKM. The CDR3, as DNA: TGTGCCAGCAGGGTAGCGAGCTCTGGGGCCAACGTCCTGACTTTC. Amino acids: CASRVASSGANVLTF.

V is TRBV7-8 and J is TRBJ2-3; 14 nucleotides align to TRBD2. Germline CDR1 is SGHVS and CDR2 is FQNEAQ. V lost 5 bases and J lost 2; bases outside the gene matches: 12. CDR3 length equals 19 residues. The CDR3 is CASSATSGRAPFHTDTQYF. CDR3 bases: TGTGCCAGCAGCGCGACTAGCGGGAGGGCCCCGTTTCACACAGATACGCAGTATTTT.

The V call is TRBV3-1 (or the pseudogene TRBV3-2), the J call TRBJ2-3, with a weak D call TRBD2 (7 bases). Germline lookup yields CDR1 LGHDT and CDR2 YNNKEL (reference sequence). This CDR3 is 17 amino acids long. Trimming pared 2 bases from V and 5 bases from J, leaving 20 bases between. The CDR3 protein is CASSQMWGGRVGDTQYF. In nucleotides, the CDR3 is TGTGCCAGCAGCCAAATGTGGGGGGGCCGAGTTGGAGATACGCAGTATTTT.

This chain links TRBV9 with TRBJ1-6; TRBD1 matches at 12 bases. This CDR3 has 17 residues. V was clipped by 0 bases and J by 5 bases; unmatched bases: 3. Germline-derived CDR1 and CDR2 are SGDLS and YYNGEE. The DNA for the CDR3 is TGTGCCAGCAGCGTAGGGGACAGGGGGCCGGATAATTCACCCCTCCACTTT. This gives the protein CASSVGDRGPDNSPLHF.

This chain joins TRBV5-4 and TRBJ2-3, with D perhaps TRBD2 (5 bases). The CDR3 extends over 14 amino acids. Per the germline V gene, CDR1 is SGHNT and CDR2 is YYREEE (reference sequence). V gave up 0 bases and J gave up 1 base, with 6 bases separating them. Here the CDR3 reads CASSLAGGTDTQYF. CDR3 nucleotides: TGTGCCAGCAGCTTGGCCGGGGGCACAGATACGCAGTATTTT. The variable domain in full, with the rest retrieved from reference TRBV5-4 and TRBJ2-3, is ETGVTQSPTHLIKTRGQQVTLRCSSQSGHNTVSWYQQALGQGPQFIFQYYREEENGRGNFPPRFSGLQFPNYSSELNVNALELDDSALYLCASSLAGGTDTQYFGPGTRLTVL.

This clone was detected only once. This sequence joins TRBV27 and TRBJ2-6; D unresolved. CDR1 MNHEY and CDR2 SMNVEV come from the germline V gene (reference sequence). V was clipped by 6 bases and J by 3 bases, with 9 bases between them. This CDR3 comprises 14 residues. The CDR3 is CASRMSSGANVLTF. The CDR3 DNA follows: TGTGCCAGCAGGATGAGTAGTGGGGCCAACGTCCTGACTTTC.

The chain employs TRBV6-5 and TRBJ2-5; tentative D call: TRBD1 (5 bases). V lost 6 bases, J lost 5 bases, and 16 bases lay in between. Germline loops: CDR1 MNHEY, CDR2 SVGAGI. This CDR3 has 14 residues. CDR3 coding DNA: TGTGCCAGCAGATGGACATGGGCTAAGGAGACCCAGTACTTC. Translating gives CASRWTWAKETQYF.

J is TRBJ1-2 and V is TRBV19, with 7 positions matching TRBD1. The germline CDR1 and CDR2 sequences are LNHDA and SQIVND (reference sequence). Unmatched junction bases numbered 2, after V lost 2 bases and J lost 2 bases. This CDR3 is built from 14 residues. The CDR3 DNA is TGTGCCAGTAGTATATTGGGACAGAACTATGGCTACACCTTC. Its translation: CASSILGQNYGYTF.

This clone was seen once. This chain connects TRBV30 to TRBJ2-2; 11 positions agree with TRBD1. CDR3 length: 13 amino acids. The trim removed 8 bases at V and 1 base at J, leaving 0 bases unmatched. Germline V CDR1 and CDR2: GTSNPN, SVGIG (reference sequence). In DNA form, the CDR3 reads TGTGCCGGGACAGGGGGGAACACCGGGGAGCTGTTTTTT. As protein: CAGTGGNTGELFF.

The chain recombines TRBV6-5 with TRBJ2-2; unclear D gene. CDR1 MNHEY and CDR2 SVGAGI come from the germline V gene. Deletions cut 5 bases from V and 0 bases from J, with 7 bases between. CDR3 length: 14 residues. The CDR3 nucleotides are TGTGCCAGCAGTACCCAGACGAACACCGGGGAGCTGTTTTTT. As protein: CASSTQTNTGELFF.

V and J are TRBV28 and TRBJ1-5; TRBD1 might be the D (6 bases). This CDR3 contains 15 residues. The V gene's germline CDR1 is MDHEN and CDR2 SYDVKM. The V end lost 6 bases, the J end lost 7 bases, and 19 bases lay between the germline ends. This CDR3 is CASSHQQGVHQPQHF. The CDR3 DNA is TGTGCCAGCAGCCATCAACAGGGTGTGCACCAGCCCCAGCATTTT.

V is TRBV7-3 and J is TRBJ1-2; TRBD1 matches at 7 bases. Germline CDR1 SGHTA, CDR2 FQGTGA. V lost 5 bases to trimming and J lost 7 bases; unmatched junction nucleotides: 10. This CDR3 has 14 amino acids. CDR3 bases: TGTGCCAGCAGCCCGTTCGAGGGGGCGTTTGGCTACACCTTC. Translated: CASSPFEGAFGYTF.

This clone was found once. The genes are TRBV4-1 and TRBJ2-1; 10 positions match TRBD1. Germline V gene lookup returns CDR1 MGHRA and CDR2 YSYEKL. V shed 4 bases, J shed 8 bases, and the junction held 8 bases outside the gene matches. This CDR3 contains 15 residues. The CDR3, as DNA: TGCGCCAGCAGCCGCCCGGGACAGGGGAGGGATGAGCAGTTCTTC. Translated, it gives CASSRPGQGRDEQFF.

The genes are TRBV21-1 and TRBJ2-1; the table assigns TRBD2, which was not confirmed against the DNA. TRBV21-1 is tagged as a pseudogene. This CDR3 is built from 15 residues. This CDR3 is CASSKAGGVRNEQFF. CDR3 in DNA: TGTGCCAGCAGCAAAGCGGGAGGGGTCAGGAATGAGCAGTTCTTC.

Concerning this clone itself: A read error may produce the germline difference seen at one junction end. The chain has TRBV11-2 and TRBJ2-5; D call uncertain. Germline loops: CDR1 SGHAT, CDR2 FQNNGV. The CDR3 sequence is 11 residues long. CDR3 loop: CASSSGEAQYF. In DNA, the CDR3 is TGTGCCAGCAGCTCTGGAGAGGCCCAGTACTTC.

This clone was detected only once. The V gene is TRBV15, the J gene TRBJ1-6, with TRBD1 matching 9 bases. Per the germline V gene, CDR1 is LNHNV and CDR2 is YYDKDF (reference sequence). CDR3 length equals 16 residues. Trimming cost V 5 bases and J 6 bases; bases outside gene matches: 8. CDR3 in amino acids: CATSLDRGGFNSPLHF. The CDR3 bases are TGTGCCACCAGCCTCGACAGGGGGGGATTTAATTCACCCCTCCACTTT.

The chain is built from TRBV2 and TRBJ1-3, with TRBD1 matching over 7 bases. CDR3 length: 15 amino acids. V shed 6 bases and J 3 bases; nucleotides not matched to a gene: 8. Germline CDR1 reads SNHLY; CDR2 reads FYNNEI. The DNA for the CDR3 is TGTGCCAGCAGACCCAGTACAGGGGATGGAAACACCATATATTTT. This sequence encodes CASRPSTGDGNTIYF.

Here the CDR3 DNA reads TGTGCCAGCAGCTTACAAGCGGGTGCAGATACGCAGTATTTT. Translating gives CASSLQAGADTQYF. The rearrangement joins TRBV13 to TRBJ2-3, with a weak D call TRBD2 (6 bases). Trimming pared 2 bases from V and 4 bases from J, leaving 10 bases between. This CDR3 region has 14 residues. CDR1 PRHDT and CDR2 FYEKMQ come from the germline V gene (reference sequence).

This clone qualifies as medium-sized (0.01 to 0.1%). The rearrangement joins TRBV7-9 to TRBJ2-7; 7 nucleotides align to TRBD2. This CDR3 comprises 13 residues. The V gene's germline CDR1 is SEHNR and CDR2 FQNEAQ (reference sequence). The ends lost 5 bases at V and 3 bases at J; junction bases unmatched: 4. CDR3 coding DNA: TGTGCCAGCAGCGACGGACTAGTCTACGAGCAGTACTTC. Amino acids: CASSDGLVYEQYF.

The chain combines TRBV9 with TRBJ2-7; 11 positions agree with TRBD1. The CDR3 contains 13 residues. Germline V gene lookup returns CDR1 SGDLS and CDR2 YYNGEE. Trimming cost V 3 bases and J 6 bases; bases outside gene matches: 2. The CDR3 loop is CASSAGTGGEQYF. CDR3 in DNA: TGTGCCAGCAGCGCCGGGACAGGGGGCGAGCAGTACTTC.

The CDR3 DNA follows: TGCGCCAGCAGCTTTCAGGGGAACTATGGCTACACCTTC. Its translation is CASSFQGNYGYTF. The rearrangement joins TRBV5-1 to TRBJ1-2, with D perhaps TRBD1 (6 bases). Trimming stripped 2 bases from V and 2 bases from J, with 7 bases between. The CDR3 runs to 13 residues. Per the germline V gene, CDR1 is SGHRS and CDR2 is YFSETQ.

The V and J genes are TRBV19 and TRBJ2-7, with TRBD1 matching 10 bases. Germline CDR1 is LNHDA and CDR2 is SQIVND (reference sequence). This CDR3 has 13 amino acids. Unmatched junction bases numbered 5, after V lost 5 bases and J lost 7 bases. The CDR3 reads CASSLGQGGEQYF. DNA of the CDR3: TGTGCCAGTAGTCTTGGACAGGGGGGTGAGCAGTACTTC.

Written as DNA, the CDR3 is TGTGCCAGCAGCTTGACTACCCGCTCCTACAATGAGCAGTTCTTC. This codes for CASSLTTRSYNEQFF. The chain uses TRBV11-3 and TRBJ2-1; D might be TRBD2 (5 bases). In germline, CDR1 is SGHNT, CDR2 YENEEA. V was clipped by 3 bases and J by 0 bases, with 9 bases between them. There are 15 residues in the CDR3.